This T cell receptor (beta chain) was recorded in a study of Graves' ophthalmopathy and Graves' hyperthyroidism. Study results and limitations: The model flagged ophthalmopathy progression at more than 60% sensitivity and 72% to 85% specificity. Among thyroid clonotypes expanded above 0.001 frequency, most also appeared in blood.

At least ten counts were recorded for this clonotype. Its antigen is unidentified. The sequenced template was RNA, covering the TCR beta CDR3 region. Scientists carried out first-round RT-PCR using HTBI primers and then a second-round multiplex PCR. TCRdb passed the multiplex PCR reads through MiXCR, listing each CDR3 protein once. This sample carries around 520,000 distinct CDR3 sequences, under 45% of them seen once, and the ten largest clones take 3.5% to 5%. Hyperthyroidism patients were newly diagnosed, ill under 2 months, and aged 18 to 65 years. Clinical symptoms and serum thyroxine were used for diagnosis; TRAb, thyroid ultrasound and orbital computed tomography were also relied on. Sequencing was carried out using peripheral blood or thyroid tissue (not recorded which). The receptor's source is an adult man with Graves' hyperthyroidism.

CDR3 sequence reads: CASSQEPTRSETQYF. The DNA for the CDR3 is TGTGCCAGCAGCCAAGAACCGACTAGATCCGAGACCCAGTACTTC. The rearrangement uses TRBV4-2 and TRBJ2-5, with a possible D match to TRBD2 (6 bases). V was pared by 0 bases and J by 5 bases, with 13 bases between. CDR1 LGHNA and CDR2 YNFKEQ come from the germline V gene. This CDR3 has 15 amino acids.